This T cell receptor (beta chain) is drawn from a study of T cell repertoires in cytomegalovirus infection. Overall study: CMV infection and matching HLA type were both indicated by public TCR beta signatures.

TCRdb passed the reads through MiXCR, listing each CDR3 protein once. The sample lists more than 150,000 distinct CDR3 sequences, about a quarter seen once, with approximately 11% in the top ten. V was trimmed by 1 base and J by 0 bases, leaving 19 bases between them. CDR1 and CDR2 (germline): SGHTA, FQGNSA. CDR3 length: 18 amino acids. This clonotype was recorded at least ten times. Sequenced sample: PBMCs. This TCR came from a human donor in good health (CMV status not recorded). Some clones in this sample may be carry-over from other donors' samples. The chain carries TRBV7-2 and TRBJ2-7; TRBD2 is a possible D gene (5 bases). The CDR3 bases are TGTGCCAGCAGCTTAGAGCGGTTAGGGCCGACGAGCTCCTACGAGCAGTACTTC. Translated: CASSLERLGPTSSYEQYF.